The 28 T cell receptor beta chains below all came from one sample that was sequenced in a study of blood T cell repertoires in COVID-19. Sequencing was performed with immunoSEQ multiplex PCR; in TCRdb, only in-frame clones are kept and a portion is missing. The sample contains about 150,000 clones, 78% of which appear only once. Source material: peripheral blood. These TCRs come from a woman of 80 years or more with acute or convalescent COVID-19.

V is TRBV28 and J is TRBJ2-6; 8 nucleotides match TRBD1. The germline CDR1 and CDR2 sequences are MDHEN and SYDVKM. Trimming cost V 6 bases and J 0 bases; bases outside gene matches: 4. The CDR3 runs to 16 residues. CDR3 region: CASRRQGISGANVLTF. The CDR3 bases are TGTGCCAGCAGAAGACAGGGGATCTCTGGGGCCAACGTCCTGACTTTC.

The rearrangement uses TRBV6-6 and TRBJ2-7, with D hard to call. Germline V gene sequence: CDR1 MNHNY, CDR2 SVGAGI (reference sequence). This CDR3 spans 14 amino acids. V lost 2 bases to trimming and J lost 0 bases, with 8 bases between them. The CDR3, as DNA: TGTGCCAGCAGTTACCCTGAGCGCTCCTACGAGCAGTACTTC. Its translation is CASSYPERSYEQYF.

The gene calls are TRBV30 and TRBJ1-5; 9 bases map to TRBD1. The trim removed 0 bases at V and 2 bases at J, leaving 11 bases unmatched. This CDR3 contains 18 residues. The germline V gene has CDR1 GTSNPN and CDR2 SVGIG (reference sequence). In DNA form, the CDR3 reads TGTGCCTGGAGTGTAGGGACAGGGCAGGTCGTTGGCAATCAGCCCCAGCATTTT. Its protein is CAWSVGTGQVVGNQPQHF. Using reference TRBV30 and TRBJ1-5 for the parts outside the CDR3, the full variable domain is SQTIHQWPATLVQPVGSPLSLECTVEGTSNPNLYWYRQAAGRGLQLLFYSVGIGQISSEVPQNLSASRPQDRQFILSSKKLLLSDSGFYLCAWSVGTGQVVGNQPQHFGDGTRLSIL.

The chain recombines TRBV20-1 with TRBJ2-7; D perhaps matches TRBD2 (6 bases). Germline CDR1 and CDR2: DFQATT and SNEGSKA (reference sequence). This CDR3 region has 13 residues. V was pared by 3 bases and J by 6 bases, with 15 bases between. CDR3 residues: CSASGRAGPEQYF. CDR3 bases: TGCAGTGCTAGTGGGCGGGCGGGGCCCGAGCAGTACTTC.

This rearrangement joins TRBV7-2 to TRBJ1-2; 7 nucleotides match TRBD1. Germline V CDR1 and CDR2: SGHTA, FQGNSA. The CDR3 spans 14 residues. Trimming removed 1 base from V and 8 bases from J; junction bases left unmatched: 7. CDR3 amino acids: CASSLEGSGGGYTF. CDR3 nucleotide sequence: TGTGCCAGCAGCTTAGAGGGTTCAGGGGGAGGCTACACCTTC.

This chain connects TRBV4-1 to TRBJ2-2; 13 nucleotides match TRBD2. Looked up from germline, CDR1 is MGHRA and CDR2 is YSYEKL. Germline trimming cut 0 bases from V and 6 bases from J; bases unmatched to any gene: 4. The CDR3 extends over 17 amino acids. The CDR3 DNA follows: TGCGCCAGCAGCCAAGAAGGACTAGCGGGAGTCCCCGGGGAGCTGTTTTTT. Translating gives CASSQEGLAGVPGELFF.

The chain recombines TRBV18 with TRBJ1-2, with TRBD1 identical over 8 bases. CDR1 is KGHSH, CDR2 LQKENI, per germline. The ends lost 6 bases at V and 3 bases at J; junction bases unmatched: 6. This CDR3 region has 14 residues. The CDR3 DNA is TGTGCCAGCTCCCCTACAGGGGGAGACTATGGCTACACCTTC. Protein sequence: CASSPTGGDYGYTF.

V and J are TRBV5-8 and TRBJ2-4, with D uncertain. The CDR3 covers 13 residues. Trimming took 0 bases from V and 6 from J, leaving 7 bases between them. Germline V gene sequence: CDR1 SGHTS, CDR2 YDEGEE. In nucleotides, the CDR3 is TGTGCCAGCAGCTTGGTGGCGGTAAACATTCAGTACTTC. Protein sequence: CASSLVAVNIQYF.

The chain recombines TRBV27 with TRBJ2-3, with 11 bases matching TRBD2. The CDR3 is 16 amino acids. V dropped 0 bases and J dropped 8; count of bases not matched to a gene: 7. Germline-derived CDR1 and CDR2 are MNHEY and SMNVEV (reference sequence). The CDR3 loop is CASSLSLLAGGLTQYF. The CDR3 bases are TGTGCCAGCAGTTTATCCCTCCTAGCGGGAGGACTTACGCAGTATTTT.

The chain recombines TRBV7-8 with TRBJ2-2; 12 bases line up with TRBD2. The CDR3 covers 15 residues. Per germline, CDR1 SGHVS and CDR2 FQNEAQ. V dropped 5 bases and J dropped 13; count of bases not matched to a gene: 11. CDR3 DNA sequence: TGTGCCAGCAGCCCTAGGACTAGCGGGGACTCGGCGCTGTTTTTT. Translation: CASSPRTSGDSALFF.

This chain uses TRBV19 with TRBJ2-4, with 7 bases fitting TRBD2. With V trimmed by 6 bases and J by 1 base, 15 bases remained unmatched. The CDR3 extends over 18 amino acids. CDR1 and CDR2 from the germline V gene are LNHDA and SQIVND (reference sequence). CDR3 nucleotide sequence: TGTGCCAGTAGGTCTCTCGGGCTAGCGGAGCGGGCCAAAAACATTCAGTACTTC. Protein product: CASRSLGLAERAKNIQYF. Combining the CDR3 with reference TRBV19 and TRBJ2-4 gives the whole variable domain DGGITQSPKYLFRKEGQNVTLSCEQNLNHDAMYWYRQDPGQGLRLIYYSQIVNDFQKGDIAEGYSVSREKKESFPLTVTSAQKNPTAFYLCASRSLGLAERAKNIQYFGAGTRLSVL.

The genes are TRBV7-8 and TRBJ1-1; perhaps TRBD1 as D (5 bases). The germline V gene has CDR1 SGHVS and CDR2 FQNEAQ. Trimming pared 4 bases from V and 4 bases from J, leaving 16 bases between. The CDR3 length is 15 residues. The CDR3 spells CASSSNSGRGTEAFF. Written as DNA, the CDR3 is TGTGCCAGCAGCTCAAATTCAGGGCGGGGCACTGAAGCTTTCTTT.

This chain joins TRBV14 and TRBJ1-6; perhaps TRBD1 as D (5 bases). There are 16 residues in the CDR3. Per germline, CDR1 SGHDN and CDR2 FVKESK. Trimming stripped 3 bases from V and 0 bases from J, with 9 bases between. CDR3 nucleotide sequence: TGTGCCAGCAGCCATGCAGGGCGCTCCTATAATTCACCCCTCCACTTT. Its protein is CASSHAGRSYNSPLHF.

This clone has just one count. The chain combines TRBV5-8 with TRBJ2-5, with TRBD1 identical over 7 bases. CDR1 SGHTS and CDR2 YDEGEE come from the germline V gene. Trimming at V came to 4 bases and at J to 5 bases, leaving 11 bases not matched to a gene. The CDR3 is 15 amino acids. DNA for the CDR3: TGTGCCAGCAGCCGTGTACAGGGGTTAGGGGAGACCCAGTACTTC. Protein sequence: CASSRVQGLGETQYF.

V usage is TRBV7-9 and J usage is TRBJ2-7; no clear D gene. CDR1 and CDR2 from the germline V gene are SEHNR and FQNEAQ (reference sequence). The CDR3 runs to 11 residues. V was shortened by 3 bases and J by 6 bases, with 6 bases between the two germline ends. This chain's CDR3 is CASSFLAEQYF. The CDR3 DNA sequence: TGTGCCAGCAGCTTCTTGGCCGAGCAGTACTTC.

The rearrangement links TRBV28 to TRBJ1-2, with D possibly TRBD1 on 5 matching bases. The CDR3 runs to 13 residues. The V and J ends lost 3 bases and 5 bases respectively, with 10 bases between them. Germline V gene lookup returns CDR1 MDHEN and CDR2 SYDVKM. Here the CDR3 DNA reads TGTGCCAGCAGTTTCTATAGGGGATATGGCTACACCTTC. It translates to CASSFYRGYGYTF.

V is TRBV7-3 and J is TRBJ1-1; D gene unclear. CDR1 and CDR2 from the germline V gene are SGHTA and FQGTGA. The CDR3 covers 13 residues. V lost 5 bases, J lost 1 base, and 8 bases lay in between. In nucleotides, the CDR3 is TGTGCCAGCAGCCGTCAGGAGAACACTGAAGCTTTCTTT. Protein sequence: CASSRQENTEAFF.

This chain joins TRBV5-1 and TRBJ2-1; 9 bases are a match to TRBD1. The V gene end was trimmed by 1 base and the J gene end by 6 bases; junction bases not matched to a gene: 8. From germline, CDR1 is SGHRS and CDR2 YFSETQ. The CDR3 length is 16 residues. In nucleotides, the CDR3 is TGCGCCAGCAGCTTGTCCCCGGGACAGGGTACCAATGAGCAGTTCTTC. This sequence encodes CASSLSPGQGTNEQFF.

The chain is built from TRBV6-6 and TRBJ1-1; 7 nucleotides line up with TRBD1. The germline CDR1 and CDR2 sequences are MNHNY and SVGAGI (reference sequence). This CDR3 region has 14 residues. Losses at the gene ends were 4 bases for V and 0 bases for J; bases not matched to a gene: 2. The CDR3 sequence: CASSWDSMNTEAFF. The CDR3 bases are TGTGCCAGCAGTTGGGACAGCATGAACACTGAAGCTTTCTTT.

CDR3 DNA sequence: TGTGCCTGGAGTGTTGACTCCGATACGCAGTATTTT. Protein sequence: CAWSVDSDTQYF. J is TRBJ2-3 and V is TRBV30; D unclear. The length of the CDR3 is 12 residues. The V end was cut by 0 bases, the J end by 6 bases, with 7 bases between. CDR1 and CDR2 (germline): GTSNPN, SVGIG (reference sequence).

The CDR3 reads CASSQQPGGAGNEQFF. The DNA for the CDR3 is TGTGCCAGCAGCCAGCAGCCAGGCGGAGCGGGAAATGAGCAGTTCTTC. The chain has TRBV3-1 (or the pseudogene TRBV3-2) and TRBJ2-1; TRBD2 agrees at 7 bases. There are 16 residues in the CDR3. CDR1 LGHDT and CDR2 YNNKEL come from the germline V gene (reference sequence). V lost 3 bases, J lost 7 bases, and 12 bases stayed unmatched.

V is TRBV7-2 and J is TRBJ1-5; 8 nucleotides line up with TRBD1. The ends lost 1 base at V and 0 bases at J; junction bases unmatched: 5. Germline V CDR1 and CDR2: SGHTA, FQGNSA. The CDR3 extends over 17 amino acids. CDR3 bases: TGTGCCAGCAGCTTAGAACAGGGGGGATATAGCAATCAGCCCCAGCATTTT. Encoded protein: CASSLEQGGYSNQPQHF.

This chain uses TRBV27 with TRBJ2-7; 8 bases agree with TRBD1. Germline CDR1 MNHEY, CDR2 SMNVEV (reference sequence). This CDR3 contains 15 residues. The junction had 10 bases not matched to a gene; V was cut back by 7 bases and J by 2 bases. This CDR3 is CASTVRGQGTYEQYF. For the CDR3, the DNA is TGTGCCAGCACCGTTAGAGGACAGGGAACCTACGAGCAGTACTTC.

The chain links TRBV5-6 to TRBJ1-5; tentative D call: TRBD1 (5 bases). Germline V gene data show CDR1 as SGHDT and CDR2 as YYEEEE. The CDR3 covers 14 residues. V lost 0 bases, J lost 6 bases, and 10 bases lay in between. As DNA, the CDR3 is TGTGCCAGCAGCTTGGCGGGGGGGATTCAGCCCCAGCATTTT. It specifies CASSLAGGIQPQHF.

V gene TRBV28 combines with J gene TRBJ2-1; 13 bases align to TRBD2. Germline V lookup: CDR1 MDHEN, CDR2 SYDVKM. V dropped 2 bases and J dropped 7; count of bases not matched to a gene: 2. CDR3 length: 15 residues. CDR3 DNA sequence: TGTGCCAGCAGTTTAGGGACTAGCGGGATTAATGAGCAGTTCTTC. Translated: CASSLGTSGINEQFF.

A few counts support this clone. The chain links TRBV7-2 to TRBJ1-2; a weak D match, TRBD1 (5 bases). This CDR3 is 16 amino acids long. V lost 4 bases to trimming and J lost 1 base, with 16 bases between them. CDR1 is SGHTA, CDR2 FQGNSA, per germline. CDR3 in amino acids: CASSSMGLGRNYGYTF. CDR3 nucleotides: TGTGCCAGCAGCTCTATGGGGCTTGGTCGTAACTATGGCTACACCTTC.

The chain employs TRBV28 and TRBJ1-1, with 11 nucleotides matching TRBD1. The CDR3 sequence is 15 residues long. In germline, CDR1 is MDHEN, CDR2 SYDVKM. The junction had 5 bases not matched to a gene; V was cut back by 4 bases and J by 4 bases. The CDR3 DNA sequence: TGTGCCAGCAGTTATGGGGGACAGGGGGGCACTGAAGCTTTCTTT. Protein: CASSYGGQGGTEAFF.

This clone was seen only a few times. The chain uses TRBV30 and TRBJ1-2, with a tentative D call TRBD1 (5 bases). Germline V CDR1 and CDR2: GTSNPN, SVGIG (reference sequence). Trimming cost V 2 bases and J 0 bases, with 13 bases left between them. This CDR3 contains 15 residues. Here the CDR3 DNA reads TGTGCCTGGAGTATCCACAGGAGAGCTAACTATGGCTACACCTTC. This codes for CAWSIHRRANYGYTF.